This TCR beta chain is from a study of cytomegalovirus exposure and HLA in healthy donors. Study at large: Among 150 million to 200 million T cells, an earlier analysis found 90 million to 130 million unique TCR beta sequences.

The study ran its PCR with 60 Vbeta and 13 Jbeta primers. TCRdb keeps only in-frame clones here, not all; method: immunoSEQ multiplex PCR. The data show about 43,000 clones, approximately 47% seen once. CDR1 and CDR2 from the germline V gene are MNHEY and SMNVEV (reference sequence). Trimming removed 6 bases at V and 4 bases at J, with 16 bases between. The CDR3 covers 14 residues. The material sequenced was PBMCs. The sequence came from a man aged 55-75 years in good health and CMV-seronegative. The V gene is TRBV27, the J gene TRBJ2-7, with D possibly matching TRBD2 (7 bases). DNA for the CDR3: TGTGCCAGCAGCCCTACGGGGGGCCTATACGAGCAGTACTTC. Translation: CASSPTGGLYEQYF.